The next 6 T cell receptor beta chains were all read from a single sample in a study of spatial heterogeneity in lung cancer. Time point of the sample: blood at routine non-recurrence follow-up after resection. No cells were sorted before sequencing. The whole RNA sequenced was extracted from tumor, nontumor lung or frozen PBMC. Each CDR3 protein is one row after TCRdb ran MiXCR on the 5' RACE reads. The profile shows about 120,000 distinct CDR3 sequences, more than 9% of them singletons. Sample: PBMCs, taken at follow-up. The source is a male donor with early-stage non-small cell lung cancer.

The chain uses TRBV12-3 or TRBV12-4 and TRBJ2-5; 12 bases map to TRBD1. V lost 5 bases to trimming and J lost 5 bases; unmatched junction nucleotides: 6. This CDR3 contains 15 residues. DNA of the CDR3: TGTGCCAGCAGTCCGCGGGACAGGGGGCCCGAGACCCAGTACTTC. As protein: CASSPRDRGPETQYF.

This clonotype was counted only a few times. The chain links TRBV10-3 to TRBJ1-1; 10 nucleotides agree with TRBD1. There are 14 residues in the CDR3. V shed 8 bases, J shed 7 bases, and the junction held 10 bases outside the gene matches. CDR1 and CDR2 from the germline V gene are ENHRY and SYGVKD. The CDR3 spells CAIGAGQGRDEAFF. As DNA, the CDR3 is TGTGCCATCGGCGCGGGACAGGGGAGGGATGAAGCTTTCTTT.

This clonotype was detected a few times. The chain links TRBV6-5 to TRBJ1-5; 10 positions agree with TRBD1. Looked up from germline, CDR1 is MNHEY and CDR2 is SVGAGI. The CDR3 length is 14 residues. J lost 7 bases, V lost 5 bases, and 5 bases had no gene match. CDR3 nucleotides: TGTGCCAGCAGTATGACAGGGGGCCGCCAGCCCCAGCATTTT. This translates into CASSMTGGRQPQHF.

The rearrangement uses TRBV29-1 and TRBJ1-5; 8 bases are shared with TRBD1. The CDR3 runs 13 residues. Germline CDR1 reads SQVTM; CDR2 reads ANQGSEA. Germline trimming cut 7 bases from V and 4 bases from J; bases unmatched to any gene: 6. The CDR3 nucleotides are TGCAGCGCTACGACAGGGGATAATCAGCCCCAGCATTTT. Protein: CSATTGDNQPQHF.

V and J are TRBV11-1 and TRBJ2-3, with TRBD2 matching 15 bases. CDR3 size: 16 residues. From germline, CDR1 is SGHAT and CDR2 FQDESV (reference sequence). J lost 5 bases, V lost 4 bases, and 4 bases had no gene match. The DNA of the CDR3 is TGTGCCAGCAGCTCGGGACTAGCGGGGGGCATAGATACGCAGTATTTT. Its protein product is CASSSGLAGGIDTQYF. Full variable domain (remainder filled in from reference TRBV11-1 and TRBJ2-3): EAEVAQSPRYKITEKSQAVAFWCDPISGHATLYWYRQILGQGPELLVQFQDESVVDDSQLPKDRFSAERLKGVDSTLKIQPAELGDSAMYLCASSSGLAGGIDTQYFGPGTRLTVL.

The rearrangement joins TRBV7-3 to TRBJ1-4, with TRBD1 matching 8 bases. V lost 5 bases to trimming and J lost 8 bases; unmatched junction nucleotides: 16. CDR3 length: 17 amino acids. Germline loops: CDR1 SGHTA, CDR2 FQGTGA. Here the CDR3 reads CASSPDRGAVKREKLFF. CDR3 bases: TGTGCCAGCAGCCCTGACAGGGGCGCAGTGAAACGGGAAAAACTGTTTTTT.